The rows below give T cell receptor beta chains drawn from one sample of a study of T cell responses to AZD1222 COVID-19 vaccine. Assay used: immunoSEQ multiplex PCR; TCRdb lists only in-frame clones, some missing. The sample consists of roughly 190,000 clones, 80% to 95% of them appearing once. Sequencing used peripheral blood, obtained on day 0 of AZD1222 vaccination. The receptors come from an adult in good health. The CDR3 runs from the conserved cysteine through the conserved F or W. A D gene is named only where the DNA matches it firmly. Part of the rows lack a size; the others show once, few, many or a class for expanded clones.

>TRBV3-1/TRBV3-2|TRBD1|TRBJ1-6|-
TGTGCCAGCAGCCAAGCGACAGGGGTTAGTGCACCCCTCCACTTT
CASSQATGVSAPLHF
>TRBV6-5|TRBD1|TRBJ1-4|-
TGTGCCACCAGTTTCCTTAGGACAGGGGATGAAAAACTGTTTTTT
CATSFLRTGDEKLFF
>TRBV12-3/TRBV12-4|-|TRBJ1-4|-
TGTGCCAGCAGTTCCTGGGGTGAAAAACTGTTTTTT
CASSSWGEKLFF
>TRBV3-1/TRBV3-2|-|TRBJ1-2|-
TGTGCCAGCAGCTTCAGCAGTTCTAACTATGGCTACACCTTC
CASSFSSSNYGYTF
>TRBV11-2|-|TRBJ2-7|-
TGTGCCAGCAGCTTACAGCCGGGGCTCTACGAGCAGTACTTC
CASSLQPGLYEQYF
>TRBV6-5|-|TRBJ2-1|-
TGTGCCAGCACCAGAAGCGGAGGCGATGAGCAGTTCTTC
CASTRSGGDEQFF
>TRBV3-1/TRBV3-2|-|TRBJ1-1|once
TGTGCCAGCAGCCAAGATGGGCCCAAACAGGCTTTCTTT
CASSQDGPKQAFF
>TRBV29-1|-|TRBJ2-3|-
TGCAGCGTTGTCATACTAGCAGAGTTCACAGATACGCAGTATTTT
CSVVILAEFTDTQYF
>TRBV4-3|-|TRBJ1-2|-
TGCGCCAGCAGCCAAGACACAGGGAACTATGGCTACACCTTC
CASSQDTGNYGYTF
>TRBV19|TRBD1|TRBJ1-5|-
TGTGCCAGTAGTTTAGGGACAGGCAATCAGCCCCAGCATTTT
CASSLGTGNQPQHF
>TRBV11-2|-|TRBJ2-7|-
TGTGCCAGCAGCTTAGTGCCAGAGTGGGGGGCCGGGCCACCCTACGAGCAGTACTTC
CASSLVPEWGAGPPYEQYF
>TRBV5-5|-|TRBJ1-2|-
TGTGCCAGCAGCCGCCTCGGGATAAGTAACTATGGCTACACCTTC
CASSRLGISNYGYTF
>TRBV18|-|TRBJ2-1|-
TGTGCCAGCTCACATGAGGGATACAATGAGCAGTTCTTC
CASSHEGYNEQFF
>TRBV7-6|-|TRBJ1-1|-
TGTGCCAGCAGCTTAGCGTCCAGAGAAATGAACACTGAAGCTTTCTTT
CASSLASREMNTEAFF
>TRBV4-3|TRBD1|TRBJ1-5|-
TGCGCCAGCAGCCAAGAGGTCTCAGGGGGATTATCCCAGCATTTT
CASSQEVSGGLSQHF
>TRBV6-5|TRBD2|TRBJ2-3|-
TGTGCCAGCGGAAGCGGGGGTTCGGCAGATACGCAGTATTTT
CASGSGGSADTQYF
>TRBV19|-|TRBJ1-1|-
TGTGCCACCATGGACGGTTCCCAAGTGAACACTGAAGCTTTCTTT
CATMDGSQVNTEAFF
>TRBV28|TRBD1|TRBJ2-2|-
TGTGCCAGCACTACGGGACAGGGGAACACCGGGGAGCTGTTTTTT
CASTTGQGNTGELFF
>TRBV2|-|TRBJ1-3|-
TGTGCCAGCAGTGAAGCACCGCCCCTCTCTGGAAACACCATATATTTT
CASSEAPPLSGNTIYF
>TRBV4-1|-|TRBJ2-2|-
TGCGCCAGCAGCCATGGGAAAGGGTTCACCGGGGAGCTGTTTTTT
CASSHGKGFTGELFF
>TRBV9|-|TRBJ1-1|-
TGTGCCAGCAGCGTCCACAGGAACACTGAAGCTTTCTTT
CASSVHRNTEAFF
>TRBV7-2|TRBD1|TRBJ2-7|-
TGTGCCAGCAGCTCGGACAGGGGGCGCAGGGAGCAGTACTTC
CASSSDRGRREQYF
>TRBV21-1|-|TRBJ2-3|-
TGTGCCAGTATGTGGGCGGGGGGGCTTGATACGCAGTATTTT
CASMWAGGLDTQYF
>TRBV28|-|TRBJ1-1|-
TGTGCCAGCAGTCCCGACTGGTCCGTATGGAGGGACACTGAAGCTTTCTTT
CASSPDWSVWRDTEAFF
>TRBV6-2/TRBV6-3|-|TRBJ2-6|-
TGTGCCAGCAGCCGGAGGCGACAGCTCTCTGGGGCCAACGTCCTGACTTTC
CASSRRRQLSGANVLTF
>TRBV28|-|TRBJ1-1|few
TGTGCCAGCAGTACGACAGGCCCGGGAAACACTGAAGCTTTCTTT
CASSTTGPGNTEAFF
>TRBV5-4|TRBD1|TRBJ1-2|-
TGTGCCAGCAGCTTGGACCCCTCTGACAGGGTCCATGGCTACACCTTC
CASSLDPSDRVHGYTF
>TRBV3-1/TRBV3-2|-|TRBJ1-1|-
TGTGCCAGCAGCCAAGGGGCCCAGAACCAAGCTTTCTTT
CASSQGAQNQAFF
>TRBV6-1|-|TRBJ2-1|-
TGTGCCAGCAGTGAAGGGCAGGGGCCCTACAATGAGCAGTTCTTC
CASSEGQGPYNEQFF
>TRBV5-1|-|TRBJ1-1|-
TGCGCCAGCAGCCTTAGTGGAAGGGGGAACACTGAAGCTTTCTTT
CASSLSGRGNTEAFF
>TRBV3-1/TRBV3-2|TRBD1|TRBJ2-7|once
TGTGCCAGCAGCCAAGATAGGGGCAGGGGGTACGAGCAGTACTTC
CASSQDRGRGYEQYF
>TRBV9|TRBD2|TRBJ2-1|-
TGTGCCAGCAGCAGCGGCACTAGCGGTTACAATGAGCAGTTCTTC
CASSSGTSGYNEQFF
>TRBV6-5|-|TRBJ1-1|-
TGTGCCAGCAGTCGAACGGGGACTGAAGCTTTCTTT
CASSRTGTEAFF
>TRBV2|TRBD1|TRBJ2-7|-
TGTGCCGGGGGACAGGGGGATCCCTACGAGCAGTACTTC
CAGGQGDPYEQYF
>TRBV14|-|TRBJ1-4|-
TGTGCCAGCAGCCAAGGACGGAGGGAAAAACTGTTTTTT
CASSQGRREKLFF
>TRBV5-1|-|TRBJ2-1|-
TGCGCCAGCAGCTTGGTCAGGGACGATGAGCAGTTCTTC
CASSLVRDDEQFF
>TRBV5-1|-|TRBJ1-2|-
TGCGCCAGCAGCTCCCAACAGGGCTATGGCTACACCTTC
CASSSQQGYGYTF
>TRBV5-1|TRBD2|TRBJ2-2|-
TGCGCCAGCAGCTTGGAGAGTAGCGGGGTCACCGGGGAGCTGTTTTTT
CASSLESSGVTGELFF
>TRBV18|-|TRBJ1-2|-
TGTGCCAGCTCGTTAAGTAACTATGGCTACACCTTC
CASSLSNYGYTF
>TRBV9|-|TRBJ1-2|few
TGTGCCAGCACCGACCAGGGGCATCGTCATGGCTACACCTTC
CASTDQGHRHGYTF
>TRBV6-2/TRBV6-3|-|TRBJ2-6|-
TGTGCCAGCAGTCTTTCTGGGGCCAACGTCCTGACTTTC
CASSLSGANVLTF
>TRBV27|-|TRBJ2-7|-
TGTGCCAGCAGTTGGGGGTCCGCGCCCAAGGAGCAGTACTTC
CASSWGSAPKEQYF
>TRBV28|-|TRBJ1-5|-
TGTGCCAGCAGTTTAGGGGTGAGGGGGACATATCAGCCCCAGCATTTT
CASSLGVRGTYQPQHF
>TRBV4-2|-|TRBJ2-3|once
TGTGCCAGCAGCCAAGAGTTAGCCCAGAGATCAGATACGCAGTATTTT
CASSQELAQRSDTQYF
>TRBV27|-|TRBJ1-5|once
TGTGCCAGCAGTATCCAGGGCAGTCAGCCCCAGCATTTT
CASSIQGSQPQHF